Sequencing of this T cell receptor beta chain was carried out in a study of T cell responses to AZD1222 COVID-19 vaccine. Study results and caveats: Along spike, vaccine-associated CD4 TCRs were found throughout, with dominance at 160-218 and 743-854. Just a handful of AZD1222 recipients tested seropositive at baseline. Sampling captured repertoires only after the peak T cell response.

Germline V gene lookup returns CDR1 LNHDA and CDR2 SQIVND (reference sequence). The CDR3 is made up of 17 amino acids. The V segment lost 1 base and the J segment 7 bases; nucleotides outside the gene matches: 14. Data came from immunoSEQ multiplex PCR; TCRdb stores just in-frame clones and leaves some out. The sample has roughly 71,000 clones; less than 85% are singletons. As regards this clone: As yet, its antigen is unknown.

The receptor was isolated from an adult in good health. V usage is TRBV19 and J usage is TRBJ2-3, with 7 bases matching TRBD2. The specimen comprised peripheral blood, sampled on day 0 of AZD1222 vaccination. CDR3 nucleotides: TGTGCCAGTAGTATAGGCGGGGGACTCCTGACCCAGAATACGCAGTATTTT. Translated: CASSIGGGLLTQNTQYF.